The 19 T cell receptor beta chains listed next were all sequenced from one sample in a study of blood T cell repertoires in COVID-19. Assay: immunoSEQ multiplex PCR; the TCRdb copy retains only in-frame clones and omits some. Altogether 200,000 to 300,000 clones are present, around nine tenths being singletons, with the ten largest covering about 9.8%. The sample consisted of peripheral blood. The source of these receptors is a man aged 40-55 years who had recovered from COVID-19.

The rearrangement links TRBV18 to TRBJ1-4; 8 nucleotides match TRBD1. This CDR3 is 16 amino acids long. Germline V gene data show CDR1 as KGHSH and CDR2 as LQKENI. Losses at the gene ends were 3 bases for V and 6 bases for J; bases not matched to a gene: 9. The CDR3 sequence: CASSPNTGTGDEKLFF. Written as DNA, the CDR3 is TGTGCCAGCTCACCTAATACCGGGACAGGAGATGAAAAACTGTTTTTT.

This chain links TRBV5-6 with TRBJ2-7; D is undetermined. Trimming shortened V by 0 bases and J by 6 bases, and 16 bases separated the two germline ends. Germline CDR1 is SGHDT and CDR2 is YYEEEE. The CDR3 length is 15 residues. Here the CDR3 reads CASSLGLPPSSEQYF. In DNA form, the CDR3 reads TGTGCCAGCAGCTTGGGTCTCCCTCCCTCTTCCGAGCAGTACTTC.

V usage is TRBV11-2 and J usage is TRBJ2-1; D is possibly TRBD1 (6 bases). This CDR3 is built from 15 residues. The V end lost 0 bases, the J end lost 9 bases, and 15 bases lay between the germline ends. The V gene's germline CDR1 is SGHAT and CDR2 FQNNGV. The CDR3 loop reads CASSLERDIDIEQFF. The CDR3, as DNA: TGTGCCAGCAGCTTAGAACGGGACATTGATATTGAGCAGTTCTTC. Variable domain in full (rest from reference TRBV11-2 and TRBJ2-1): EAGVAQSPRYKIIEKRQSVAFWCNPISGHATLYWYQQILGQGPKLLIQFQNNGVVDDSQLPKDRFSAERLKGVDSTLKIQPAKLEDSAVYLCASSLERDIDIEQFFGPGTRLTVL.

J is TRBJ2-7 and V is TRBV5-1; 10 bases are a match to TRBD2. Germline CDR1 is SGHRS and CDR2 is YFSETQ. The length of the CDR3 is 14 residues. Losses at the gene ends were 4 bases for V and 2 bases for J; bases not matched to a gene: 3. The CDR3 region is CASSGLAGAYEQYF. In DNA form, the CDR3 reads TGCGCCAGCAGCGGGCTAGCGGGGGCCTACGAGCAGTACTTC.

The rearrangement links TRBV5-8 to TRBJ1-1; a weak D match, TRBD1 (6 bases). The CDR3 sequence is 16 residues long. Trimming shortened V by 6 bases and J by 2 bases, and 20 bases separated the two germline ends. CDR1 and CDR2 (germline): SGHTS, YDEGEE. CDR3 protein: CASTQGTNLKNTEAFF. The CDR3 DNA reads TGTGCCAGCACCCAAGGGACAAATTTAAAAAACACTGAAGCTTTCTTT.

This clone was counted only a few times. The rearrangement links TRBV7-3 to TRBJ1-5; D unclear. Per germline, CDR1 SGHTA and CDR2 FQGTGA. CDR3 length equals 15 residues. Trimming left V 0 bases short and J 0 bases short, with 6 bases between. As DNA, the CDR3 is TGTGCCAGCAGCTTAACCGGAGCTAGCAATCAGCCCCAGCATTTT. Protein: CASSLTGASNQPQHF.

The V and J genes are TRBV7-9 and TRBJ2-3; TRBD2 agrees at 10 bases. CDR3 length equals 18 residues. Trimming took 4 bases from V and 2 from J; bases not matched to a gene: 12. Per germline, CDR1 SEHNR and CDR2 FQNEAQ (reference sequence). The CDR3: CASSSQAGGPHHTDTQYF. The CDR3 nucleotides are TGTGCCAGCAGCTCTCAAGCGGGAGGGCCACATCACACAGATACGCAGTATTTT.

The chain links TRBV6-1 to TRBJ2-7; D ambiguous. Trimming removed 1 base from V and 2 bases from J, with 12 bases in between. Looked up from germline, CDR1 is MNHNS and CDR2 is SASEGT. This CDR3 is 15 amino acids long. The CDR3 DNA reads TGTGCCAGCAGTGAAGACAGCCTTTCAACCTACGAGCAGTACTTC. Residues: CASSEDSLSTYEQYF.

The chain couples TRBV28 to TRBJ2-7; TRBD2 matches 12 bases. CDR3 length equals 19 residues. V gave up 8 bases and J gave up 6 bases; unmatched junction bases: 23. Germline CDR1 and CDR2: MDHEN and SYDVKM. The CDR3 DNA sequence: TGTGCCAGCCGCTCCGCCGGACTAGCGGGGATGGTAGGGTACGGCGAGCAGTACTTC. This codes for CASRSAGLAGMVGYGEQYF. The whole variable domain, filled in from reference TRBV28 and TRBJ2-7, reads DVKVTQSSRYLVKRTGEKVFLECVQDMDHENMFWYRQDPGLGLRLIYFSYDVKMKEKGDIPEGYSVSREKKERFSLILESASTNQTSMYLCASRSAGLAGMVGYGEQYFGPGTRLTVT.

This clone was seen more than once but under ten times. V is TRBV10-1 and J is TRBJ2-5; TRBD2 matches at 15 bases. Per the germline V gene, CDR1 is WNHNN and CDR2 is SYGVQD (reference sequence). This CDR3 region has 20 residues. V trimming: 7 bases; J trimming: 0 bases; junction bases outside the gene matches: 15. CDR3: CASTIRPRTSGRGNQETQYF. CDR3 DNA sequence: TGCGCCAGCACTATTAGACCTAGGACTAGCGGGAGGGGCAACCAAGAGACCCAGTACTTC.

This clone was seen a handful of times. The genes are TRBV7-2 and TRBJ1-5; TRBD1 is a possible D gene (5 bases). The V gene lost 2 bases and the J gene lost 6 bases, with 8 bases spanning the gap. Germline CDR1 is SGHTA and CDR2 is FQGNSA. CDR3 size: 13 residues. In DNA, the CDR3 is TGTGCCAGCAGCTTAATGGGGCTTCAGCCCCAGCATTTT. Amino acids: CASSLMGLQPQHF.

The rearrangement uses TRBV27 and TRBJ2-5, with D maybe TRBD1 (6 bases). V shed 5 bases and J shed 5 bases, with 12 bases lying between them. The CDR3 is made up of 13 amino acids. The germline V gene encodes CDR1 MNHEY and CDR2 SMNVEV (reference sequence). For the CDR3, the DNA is TGTGCCAGCAGTCTAAATAGGGGGGAGACCCAGTACTTC. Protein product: CASSLNRGETQYF.

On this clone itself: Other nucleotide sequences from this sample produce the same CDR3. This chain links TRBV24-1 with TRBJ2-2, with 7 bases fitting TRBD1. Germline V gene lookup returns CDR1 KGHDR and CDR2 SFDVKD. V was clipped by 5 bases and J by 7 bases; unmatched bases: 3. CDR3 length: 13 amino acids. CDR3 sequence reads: CATSVSGGGELFF. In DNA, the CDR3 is TGTGCCACCAGTGTCTCAGGGGGCGGGGAGCTGTTTTTT.

The CDR3 DNA reads TGTGCCAGCAGCGTGACAGGGTTCGGTGGCTACACCTTC. It is translated as CASSVTGFGGYTF. The chain links TRBV9 to TRBJ1-2; 7 bases align to TRBD1. The germline CDR1 and CDR2 sequences are SGDLS and YYNGEE. This CDR3 contains 13 residues. Germline trimming cut 2 bases from V and 7 bases from J; bases unmatched to any gene: 5.

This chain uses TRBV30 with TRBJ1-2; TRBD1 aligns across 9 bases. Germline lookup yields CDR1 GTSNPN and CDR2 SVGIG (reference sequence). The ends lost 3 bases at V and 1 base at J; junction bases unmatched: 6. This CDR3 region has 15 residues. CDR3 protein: CAWRRTGALNYGYTF. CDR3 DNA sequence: TGTGCCTGGAGGCGGACAGGGGCCCTTAACTATGGCTACACCTTC. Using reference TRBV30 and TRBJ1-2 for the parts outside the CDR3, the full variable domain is SQTIHQWPATLVQPVGSPLSLECTVEGTSNPNLYWYRQAAGRGLQLLFYSVGIGQISSEVPQNLSASRPQDRQFILSSKKLLLSDSGFYLCAWRRTGALNYGYTFGSGTRLTVV.

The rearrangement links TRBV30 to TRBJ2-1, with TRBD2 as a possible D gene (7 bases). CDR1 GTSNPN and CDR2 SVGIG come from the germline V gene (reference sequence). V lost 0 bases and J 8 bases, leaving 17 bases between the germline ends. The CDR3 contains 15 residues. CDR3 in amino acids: CAWSVSGGRWDEQFF. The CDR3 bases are TGTGCCTGGAGTGTATCGGGGGGCCGATGGGATGAGCAGTTCTTC.

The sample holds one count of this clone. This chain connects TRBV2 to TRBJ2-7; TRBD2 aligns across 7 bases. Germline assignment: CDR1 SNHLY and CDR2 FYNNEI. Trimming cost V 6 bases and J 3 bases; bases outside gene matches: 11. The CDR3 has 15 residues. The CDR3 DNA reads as TGTGCCAGCAGATTCCTAGCGGACGGGATCTACGAGCAGTACTTC. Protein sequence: CASRFLADGIYEQYF.

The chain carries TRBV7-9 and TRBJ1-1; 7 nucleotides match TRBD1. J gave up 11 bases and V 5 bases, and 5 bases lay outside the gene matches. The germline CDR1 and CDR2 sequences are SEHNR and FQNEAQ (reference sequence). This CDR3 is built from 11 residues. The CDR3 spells CASSLDREAFF. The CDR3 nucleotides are TGTGCCAGCAGCCTAGACAGGGAGGCTTTCTTT.

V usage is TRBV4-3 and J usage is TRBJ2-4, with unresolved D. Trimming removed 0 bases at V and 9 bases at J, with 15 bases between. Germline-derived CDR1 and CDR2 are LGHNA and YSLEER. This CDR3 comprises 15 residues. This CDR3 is CASSQDWSSSSIQYF. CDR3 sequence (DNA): TGCGCCAGCAGCCAAGACTGGTCTAGTAGTAGCATTCAGTACTTC.